The 28 T cell receptor beta chains reported below all come from one sample, sequenced in a study of cytomegalovirus exposure and HLA in healthy donors (dated by TCRdb to about 2017). Library method: the immunoSEQ multiplex PCR assay. For the multiplex PCR, a mixture combining 60 forward primers for TCR Vbeta segments and 13 reverse primers for TCR Jbeta segments was used. This is the immuneACCESS table as TCRdb keeps it, with only in-frame sequences that have V and J called. A part of the clones is gone; compared with another copy, unresolved V genes explain less than half, and the rest is unexplained. The sample contains more than 100,000 clones, around nine tenths of them found a single time. The ten largest clonotypes hold about 5.5% of the sample. The source material was PBMCs. These receptors all come from a woman younger than 45 in good health and CMV-seronegative.

This chain uses TRBV28 with TRBJ2-3; D is uncertain. V gave up 1 base and J gave up 2 bases, with 10 bases separating them. CDR1 is MDHEN and CDR2 is SYDVKM in the germline V gene. CDR3 length: 15 amino acids. The CDR3 nucleotides are TGTGCCAGCAGTTTATCGCCCGAGCCCACAGATACGCAGTATTTT. Residues: CASSLSPEPTDTQYF.

The gene calls are TRBV6-4 and TRBJ1-5, with D hard to call. With 1 base removed from V and 3 bases from J, the gap between germline ends came to 7 bases. CDR3 length: 14 residues. Germline V gene sequence: CDR1 MRHNA, CDR2 SNTAGT. The CDR3 region has the DNA TGTGCCAGCAGTGACTATATGTTCAATCAGCCCCAGCATTTT. As protein: CASSDYMFNQPQHF.

The chain employs TRBV7-2 and TRBJ2-5, with 12 bases fitting TRBD2. This CDR3 contains 16 residues. Trimming removed 2 bases from V and 4 bases from J; junction bases left unmatched: 5. Germline loops: CDR1 SGHTA, CDR2 FQGNSA. CDR3 region: CASSLLAGGQGETQYF. CDR3 nucleotides: TGTGCCAGCAGCTTACTAGCGGGGGGGCAAGGAGAGACCCAGTACTTC.

The chain joins TRBV4-2 to TRBJ1-4; 9 bases line up with TRBD1. Germline CDR1 LGHNA, CDR2 YNFKEQ. Germline trimming cut 0 bases from V and 4 bases from J; bases unmatched to any gene: 3. The CDR3 runs 16 residues. The CDR3 spells CASSQDGTGSNEKLFF. The CDR3 nucleotides are TGTGCCAGCAGCCAAGATGGGACAGGGAGTAATGAAAAACTGTTTTTT.

The chain combines TRBV11-2 with TRBJ2-1; 9 bases agree with TRBD2. Germline CDR1 is SGHAT and CDR2 is FQNNGV. The CDR3 is made up of 15 amino acids. V shed 5 bases, J shed 2 bases, and the junction held 4 bases outside the gene matches. The CDR3: CASSPTSGPYNEQFF. The CDR3 bases are TGTGCCAGCAGCCCGACTAGCGGACCCTACAATGAGCAGTTCTTC.

This clone came up once. V gene TRBV6-6 combines with J gene TRBJ1-2, with TRBD1 as a possible D gene (6 bases). The CDR3 is 14 amino acids. Deletions cut 2 bases from V and 1 base from J, with 8 bases between. Germline V gene sequence: CDR1 MNHNY, CDR2 SVGAGI (reference sequence). CDR3 protein: CASSYLQGNYGYTF. In DNA form, the CDR3 reads TGTGCCAGCAGTTACCTACAGGGTAACTATGGCTACACCTTC.

To note about this clone: Sequence at one end of the junction differs from germline and may be a read error. The chain links TRBV7-7 to TRBJ2-1, with 8 bases that match TRBD2. Germline V CDR1 and CDR2: SSHAT, FNYEAQ (reference sequence). CDR3 length equals 16 residues. This chain's CDR3 is CASSLGPSGPLNEQFF. In DNA form, the CDR3 reads TGTGCTAGCAGCTTAGGCCCTAGCGGGCCTCTCAATGAGCAGTTCTTC.

The chain couples TRBV7-9 to TRBJ2-1; the D gene is possibly TRBD2 (6 bases). V was shortened by 1 base and J by 9 bases, with 19 bases between the two germline ends. This CDR3 comprises 16 residues. Per germline, CDR1 SEHNR and CDR2 FQNEAQ (reference sequence). CDR3 nucleotide sequence: TGTGCCAGCAGCTTAGGACTAGTGACTTCCCTTGCTGAGCAGTTCTTC. Encoded protein: CASSLGLVTSLAEQFF.

This clone was recorded once. This chain joins TRBV7-9 and TRBJ1-1; 8 nucleotides line up with TRBD1. J was trimmed by 1 base and V by 6 bases; bases with no gene match: 4. In germline, CDR1 is SEHNR, CDR2 FQNEAQ (reference sequence). This CDR3 is built from 14 residues. CDR3 in amino acids: CASRPGGSNTEAFF. The CDR3 region has the DNA TGTGCCAGCAGGCCAGGGGGCTCGAACACTGAAGCTTTCTTT.

This clone has only a few counts. This chain uses TRBV2 with TRBJ2-1; TRBD2 agrees at 11 bases. Germline lookup yields CDR1 SNHLY and CDR2 FYNNEI. The length of the CDR3 is 13 residues. V lost 7 bases to trimming and J lost 9 bases; unmatched junction nucleotides: 5. The CDR3 nucleotides are TGTGCCAGCACACTAGCGGGAGTAGGTGAGCAGTTCTTC. It specifies CASTLAGVGEQFF.

This clone came up once. The J gene is TRBJ2-7, the V gene TRBV5-4; 7 bases are a match to TRBD1. Germline V CDR1 and CDR2: SGHNT, YYREEE (reference sequence). V dropped 2 bases and J dropped 4; count of bases not matched to a gene: 9. The CDR3 consists of 15 residues. In DNA form, the CDR3 reads TGTGCCAGCAGCTTAACCGGGACAGAGCCATACGAGCAGTACTTC. It translates to CASSLTGTEPYEQYF.

This clone was detected once. The V gene is TRBV15, the J gene TRBJ2-7; the match to TRBD1 covers 8 bases. The germline gives CDR1 LNHNV, CDR2 YYDKDF (reference sequence). The ends lost 5 bases at V and 7 bases at J; junction bases unmatched: 7. The CDR3 extends over 13 amino acids. The CDR3 coding sequence is TGTGCCACCAGCCCATCGACAGGGGTGGAGCAGTACTTC. Amino acid sequence: CATSPSTGVEQYF. The full variable domain, with the rest looked up from reference TRBV15 and TRBJ2-7, is DAMVIQNPRYQVTQFGKPVTLSCSQTLNHNVMYWYQQKSSQAPKLLFHYYDKDFNNEADTPDNFQSRRPNTSFCFLDIRSPGLGDTAMYLCATSPSTGVEQYFGPGTRLTVT.

The CDR3 loop reads CAWRRAGGYEQFF. The CDR3 DNA reads as TGTGCCTGGAGAAGAGCGGGAGGCTATGAGCAGTTCTTC. The V gene is TRBV30, the J gene TRBJ2-1, with TRBD2 matching 9 bases. CDR1 is GTSNPN and CDR2 is SVGIG in the germline V gene (reference sequence). The CDR3 covers 13 residues. J gave up 8 bases and V 3 bases, and 5 bases lay outside the gene matches.

This chain connects TRBV10-1 to TRBJ1-5; TRBD1 might be the D (6 bases). The ends were cut back, 0 bases at V and 0 bases at J, with 15 bases in the middle. The CDR3 spans 18 residues. CDR1 is WNHNN and CDR2 is SYGVQD in the germline V gene (reference sequence). As DNA, the CDR3 is TGCGCCAGCAGTGAGTCGGGGCAGGGGCCATATAGCAATCAGCCCCAGCATTTT. Amino acids: CASSESGQGPYSNQPQHF.

The gene calls are TRBV5-6 and TRBJ1-1; 7 bases match TRBD1. Germline assignment: CDR1 SGHDT and CDR2 YYEEEE. CDR3 size: 13 residues. The V and J ends lost 1 base and 8 bases, in that order; junction bases with no gene match: 5. The CDR3 DNA follows: TGTGCCAGCAGCTTGAAGGGGGCCACCGAAGCTTTCTTT. Translated: CASSLKGATEAFF.

This clone came up a few times. The chain uses TRBV30 and TRBJ1-2; a weak D match, TRBD1 (6 bases). The V and J ends lost 2 bases and 2 bases respectively, with 9 bases between them. Germline CDR1 and CDR2: GTSNPN and SVGIG (reference sequence). This CDR3 is 13 amino acids long. The CDR3 DNA follows: TGTGCCTGGAGTTACGGGACAAACTATGGCTACACCTTC. This sequence encodes CAWSYGTNYGYTF.

This clone is a singleton in its sample. The chain has TRBV27 and TRBJ1-2; 7 bases line up with TRBD1. Germline loops: CDR1 MNHEY, CDR2 SMNVEV (reference sequence). This CDR3 is 18 amino acids long. Trimming removed 1 base from V and 3 bases from J; junction bases left unmatched: 14. CDR3 amino acids: CASSLFPDRTDSYYGYTF. In DNA, the CDR3 is TGTGCCAGCAGTTTATTCCCGGACAGGACAGACTCATACTATGGCTACACCTTC.

The chain combines TRBV19 with TRBJ2-5, with 10 nucleotides matching TRBD1. The CDR3 has 15 amino acids. Per germline, CDR1 LNHDA and CDR2 SQIVND (reference sequence). V dropped 6 bases and J dropped 5; count of bases not matched to a gene: 9. CDR3 coding DNA: TGTGCCAGTAGCGGGACAGGGGCAGGGTCCGAGACCCAGTACTTC. Amino acid sequence: CASSGTGAGSETQYF.

V gene TRBV10-3 combines with J gene TRBJ1-3; 7 positions match TRBD1. V lost 3 bases, J lost 0 bases, and 5 bases stayed unmatched. Looked up from germline, CDR1 is ENHRY and CDR2 is SYGVKD. The CDR3 is 16 amino acids. CDR3 sequence (DNA): TGTGCCATCAGTGACTTTAAGGGGGCCTCTGGAAACACCATATATTTT. Amino acid sequence: CAISDFKGASGNTIYF.

The V gene is TRBV7-8, the J gene TRBJ2-6; D uncertain. Looked up from germline, CDR1 is SGHVS and CDR2 is FQNEAQ. The length of the CDR3 is 15 residues. V was pared by 5 bases and J by 2 bases, with 10 bases between. In DNA form, the CDR3 reads TGTGCCAGCAGCCTTAGTGTTGCTGGGGCCAACGTCCTGACTTTC. Protein sequence: CASSLSVAGANVLTF.

V is TRBV5-1 and J is TRBJ1-4, with 7 bases that match TRBD1. V shed 7 bases and J 4 bases; nucleotides not matched to a gene: 7. The CDR3 loop spans 14 amino acids. Germline V lookup: CDR1 SGHRS, CDR2 YFSETQ. CDR3 coding DNA: TGCGCCAGCGGAACGGGACAGCTTAATGAAAAACTGTTTTTT. Encoded protein: CASGTGQLNEKLFF.

The chain has TRBV29-1 and TRBJ1-3, with TRBD1 as a possible D gene (6 bases). Trimming stripped 3 bases from V and 0 bases from J, with 15 bases between. CDR1 and CDR2 (germline): SQVTM, ANQGSEA. CDR3 length equals 16 residues. CDR3 DNA sequence: TGCAGCGTTGAGGGGGAAGACAGGCCCTCTGGAAACACCATATATTTT. Protein product: CSVEGEDRPSGNTIYF.

The rearrangement links TRBV18 to TRBJ1-1; D gene unclear. The V end was cut by 0 bases, the J end by 10 bases, with 15 bases between. The CDR3 is 14 amino acids. Germline V gene data show CDR1 as KGHSH and CDR2 as LQKENI. Here the CDR3 DNA reads TGTGCCAGCTCACCACCCTGGGCCAGGCTGACAGCTTTCTTT. Encoded protein: CASSPPWARLTAFF. Full variable domain (outside the CDR3, taken from reference TRBV18 and TRBJ1-1): NAGVMQNPRHLVRRRGQEARLRCSPMKGHSHVYWYRQLPEEGLKFMVYLQKENIIDESGMPKERFSAEFPKEGPSILRIQQVVRGDSAAYFCASSPPWARLTAFFGQGTRLTVV.

This rearrangement joins TRBV7-2 to TRBJ1-1, with a possible D match to TRBD1 (5 bases). Per the germline V gene, CDR1 is SGHTA and CDR2 is FQGNSA. V was cut by 2 bases and J by 3 bases, with 13 bases left in between. The CDR3 has 15 residues. The CDR3 here is CASSLRRGLDTEAFF. CDR3 DNA: TGTGCCAGCAGCTTACGGCGGGGGTTGGACACTGAAGCTTTCTTT. Looking up the rest from reference TRBV7-2 and TRBJ1-1 gives the full variable domain: GAGVSQSPSNKVTEKGKDVELRCDPISGHTALYWYRQSLGQGLEFLIYFQGNSAPDKSGLPSDRFSAERTGGSVSTLTIQRTQQEDSAVYLCASSLRRGLDTEAFFGQGTRLTVV.

The V call is TRBV2, the J call TRBJ1-6, with D perhaps matching TRBD1 (5 bases). This CDR3 spans 15 amino acids. CDR1 and CDR2 (germline): SNHLY, FYNNEI. V was cut by 5 bases and J by 7 bases, with 15 bases left in between. CDR3 DNA: TGTGCCAGCAGTAAAACGGACAACGGGAATTCACCCCTCCACTTT. It translates to CASSKTDNGNSPLHF.

This clone was seen once. V and J are TRBV7-8 and TRBJ1-1; D is unclear. Germline loops: CDR1 SGHVS, CDR2 FQNEAQ. The CDR3 has 16 residues. The ends were cut back, 6 bases at V and 12 bases at J, with 29 bases in the middle. The CDR3 DNA follows: TGTGCCAGCAGATCCACCGGGCCCGGGATCTCAGGTGTGTCTTTCTTT. This gives the protein CASRSTGPGISGVSFF.

A remark on this clone: Sequence at one end of the junction differs from germline and may be a read error. The chain couples TRBV7-3 to TRBJ2-7, with D possibly being TRBD2 (5 bases). In germline, CDR1 is SGHTA, CDR2 FQGTGA. The CDR3 length is 22 residues. The CDR3 DNA sequence: TGTGCCGGCAGCTTACAGAGGCTCCGCGAGACCGGGATAAGGGAGCAGTTCTGCGAGCAGTACTTC. Its protein product is CAGSLQRLRETGIREQFCEQYF.

This rearrangement joins TRBV5-1 to TRBJ1-4; D perhaps matches TRBD1 (6 bases). Trimming pared 3 bases from V and 1 base from J, leaving 19 bases between. CDR1 is SGHRS, CDR2 YFSETQ, per germline. The CDR3 extends over 18 amino acids. CDR3 loop: CASSSGQYGFGTNEKLFF. DNA for the CDR3: TGCGCCAGCAGCTCCGGACAGTACGGTTTCGGAACTAATGAAAAACTGTTTTTT.